The following is a T cell receptor beta chain sequence with its context. This clone was seen a few times. What this receptor recognizes is not known. One base away there is no much larger clone; base qualities are not given. The source of the sample is a study of T cell clonotyping in hematopoietic cell transplantation (dated by TCRdb to about 2021). Some background on the complete study: A total of 150 or so blood samples were gathered in the study from roughly 37 consecutive transplant recipients along with their related donors. Patients were recruited between September 2015 and 2017 and followed until late 2020 or death. The full study reports these points: Broader posttransplant TCR repertoire diversity was predicted by donor and pretransplant recipient Inverse Simpson Index values. After transplant, TCR diversity in recipients dropped, and pathologically expanded clonotypes climbed progressively between day 30 and day 180. Overlap with donor repertoires was found for only a small fraction of recipient repertoires, with over 95% found to appear de novo at the given depth. The sample size was limited, and CD4 and CD8 repertoire contributions could not be separated because cells were not sorted.

The time point label corresponds to: 180 days after allo-HCT. Blood samples were obtained from recipients approximately 28 days before transplant and at days 30, 100 and 180 after transplant. Nuclei Lysis Solution was used to extract genomic DNA from fresh or cryopreserved unfractionated peripheral blood mononuclear cells. Trimming at the junction amounts to 7 bases on V and 4 bases on J, and the germline ends lie 11 bases apart. Including the terminal cysteine and phenylalanine, the CDR3 comprises 13 residues. The CDR3 DNA has 39 bases and is translated from base 1. According to the germline V gene (reference sequence), CDR1 reads SGHNT and CDR2 reads YYREEE. The immunoSEQ assay, a bias-controlled multiplex PCR with V- and J-specific primers, was used to amplify TCR beta CDR3 regions from genomic DNA. A second PCR step added a proprietary barcode and Illumina adapter sequences to the CDR3 amplicons. An Illumina MiSeq instrument was used for sequencing of the CDR3 libraries. As for the authors' bioinformatics: Export and quality control were handled in immunoSEQ Analyzer 3.0, while downstream analyses relied on R Bioconductor and Immunarch. Only productive rearrangements within the normalized downsampled data set were used in the calculation of repertoire metrics. In the normalized cohort, clonotypes with more than 5 templates were defined as pathologically expanded. The Inverse Simpson Index served as the measure of repertoire diversity. To capture all clonotypes, the CMV-specificity analyses were run on the non-normalized data set. TCRdb holds this immuneACCESS table with in-frame rearrangements only. Some clones are missing; in checked studies, unresolved V genes explain under half, and the rest has no known cause. V and J calls plus clone size are reproduced from that table; the DNA served to infer D and trimming. This sample holds roughly 9,900 clones; about 75% were observed only once. In total, the top ten clones hold approximately 43% of the sample.

This TCR came from a female patient aged 50-65 years who had an allogeneic stem cell transplant from a related donor, so the T cells may come from the graft donor. Some clones in this sample may be carry-over from other donors' samples. The source was peripheral blood mononuclear cells, collected 180 days after allogeneic stem cell transplant. The rearranged segments are TRBV5-4 and TRBJ2-2; the D gene could be either TRBD1 or TRBD2, each agreeing at 6 bases. The nucleotide sequence reads TGTGCCAGCGGGGGGCCTGGCACCGGGGAGCTGTTTTTT. This gives the protein CASGGPGTGELFF.